Below, 11 T cell receptor beta chains from the same sample are listed, as sequenced in a study of blood T cell repertoires in COVID-19 (TCRdb year 2020). The library was produced with the immunoSEQ multiplex PCR assay. In its TCRdb copy, this immuneACCESS table keeps in-frame sequences only and misses some clones. Where compared with another copy, unresolved V genes explain less than half of these, and the others have no known cause. The sample table shows a few hundred thousand clones, and about 89% are seen once. The leading ten clones occupy 1.5% to 2% of the sample. The sample consisted of PBMCs or T cells enriched from blood (not recorded which). The receptors derive from a man aged 35-49 years in a cohort exposed to, infected with or recovered from COVID-19 (not recorded which).

V is TRBV4-1 and J is TRBJ2-2; 8 bases match TRBD1. The CDR3 sequence is 16 residues long. Germline V CDR1 and CDR2: MGHRA, YSYEKL. CDR3 in amino acids: CPPTRQGQTGTGELFF. CDR3 sequence (DNA): TGCCCCCCCACCCGACAGGGGCAAACTGGGACCGGGGAGCTGTTTTTT.

The chain has TRBV9 and TRBJ1-6; no clear D gene. V was trimmed by 0 bases and J by 9 bases, leaving 7 bases between them. The CDR3 runs 13 residues. Germline assignment: CDR1 SGDLS and CDR2 YYNGEE. The CDR3 bases are TGTGCCAGCAGCGTAGATCCGAGTTCACCCCTCCACTTT. Residues: CASSVDPSSPLHF.

Notes on this clone: Other DNA sequences in this specimen translate into the identical CDR3. The chain combines TRBV27 with TRBJ2-3; possible D gene TRBD1, 5 bases. CDR1 MNHEY and CDR2 SMNVEV come from the germline V gene (reference sequence). V was shortened by 6 bases and J by 5 bases, with 9 bases between the two germline ends. The length of the CDR3 is 12 residues. CDR3 in DNA: TGTGCCAGCAGCCGTAGGGGAGATACGCAGTATTTT. Translated, it gives CASSRRGDTQYF.

The chain joins TRBV6-5 to TRBJ2-7; 8 positions match TRBD2. This CDR3 region has 15 residues. The V segment lost 5 bases and the J segment 7 bases; nucleotides outside the gene matches: 13. Germline V gives CDR1 MNHEY, CDR2 SVGAGI. The CDR3 coding sequence is TGTGCCAGCAGTACCCTGGGGACTAGGTCGAGAGAGCAGTACTTC. Its protein is CASSTLGTRSREQYF.

This clone was seen only once. The CDR3 loop reads CATSGLPNTGELFF. CDR3 nucleotide sequence: TGTGCCACCAGTGGACTACCCAACACCGGGGAGCTGTTTTTT. This chain joins TRBV15 and TRBJ2-2, with D perhaps matching TRBD2 (6 bases). Germline-derived CDR1 and CDR2 are LNHNV and YYDKDF (reference sequence). The CDR3 contains 14 residues. The V end lost 6 bases, the J end lost 2 bases, and 10 bases lay between the germline ends. The full variable domain, its missing parts supplied by reference TRBV15 and TRBJ2-2, is DAMVIQNPRYQVTQFGKPVTLSCSQTLNHNVMYWYQQKSSQAPKLLFHYYDKDFNNEADTPDNFQSRRPNTSFCFLDIRSPGLGDTAMYLCATSGLPNTGELFFGEGSRLTVL.

This chain joins TRBV10-1 and TRBJ1-3; possible D gene TRBD1, 6 bases. Trimming shortened V by 11 bases and J by 4 bases, and 6 bases separated the two germline ends. Looked up from germline, CDR1 is WNHNN and CDR2 is SYGVQD (reference sequence). The CDR3 is 10 residues long. CDR3 sequence: CAGQGNTIYF. CDR3 DNA: TGCGCCGGACAGGGAAACACCATATATTTT.

The V and J genes are TRBV27 and TRBJ2-2; D possibly corresponds to TRBD1 (5 bases). The germline V gene has CDR1 MNHEY and CDR2 SMNVEV (reference sequence). V shed 7 bases and J shed 4 bases, with 13 bases lying between them. This CDR3 has 14 residues. The CDR3 is CASNTARATGELFF. The CDR3 DNA is TGTGCCAGCAACACAGCCAGGGCCACCGGGGAGCTGTTTTTT.

The chain uses TRBV27 and TRBJ2-7; D remains unclear. V shed 4 bases and J shed 1 base, with 8 bases lying between them. The CDR3 contains 13 residues. The germline gives CDR1 MNHEY, CDR2 SMNVEV (reference sequence). The CDR3 is CASSSKASYEQYF. The CDR3 DNA follows: TGTGCCAGCAGTTCGAAAGCTTCCTACGAGCAGTACTTC.

This clone was recorded once. The gene calls are TRBV4-2 and TRBJ2-7; D is possibly TRBD2 (6 bases). The CDR3 is 16 amino acids. Germline loops: CDR1 LGHNA, CDR2 YNFKEQ. V lost 4 bases, J lost 6 bases, and 22 bases lay in between. CDR3 region: CASSPRRTGEVGEQYF. The CDR3 DNA follows: TGTGCCAGCAGCCCAAGGAGAACGGGAGAAGTCGGCGAGCAGTACTTC.

The chain couples TRBV6-1 to TRBJ2-7; TRBD1 matches at 9 bases. CDR3 length: 16 residues. Germline V gene data show CDR1 as MNHNS and CDR2 as SASEGT. The V segment lost 2 bases and the J segment 4 bases; nucleotides outside the gene matches: 9. The CDR3 DNA reads as TGTGCCAGCAGTGAAACCGGGACAGGGACGTTTTACGAGCAGTACTTC. It translates to CASSETGTGTFYEQYF.

This sequence joins TRBV18 and TRBJ1-5; D unresolved. The V end lost 3 bases, the J end lost 0 bases, and 9 bases lay between the germline ends. The CDR3 is made up of 15 amino acids. CDR1 is KGHSH and CDR2 is LQKENI in the germline V gene. CDR3 sequence reads: CASSPDSLSNQPQHF. Here the CDR3 DNA reads TGTGCCAGCTCACCGGACTCGCTTAGCAATCAGCCCCAGCATTTT.